The 12 T cell receptor beta chains listed next were all sequenced from one sample in a study of beta chain features in type 1 diabetes. The investigators reverse transcribed all of the isolated RNA, so they sequenced expressed TCRB transcripts. The method was immunoSEQ multiplex PCR; TCRdb's version includes in-frame clones alone and lacks a portion of them. The sample contains some 500,000 clones, more than 9.5% of which appear only once. Sequencing input: naive CD4+ T cells from blood. These receptors came from a woman in her late teens or twenties in good health.

This clone has a handful of counts. The chain recombines TRBV29-1 with TRBJ2-1, with D tentatively TRBD2 (5 bases). The germline V and J ends were trimmed by 6 bases and 1 base, with 13 bases remaining between them. CDR1 is SQVTM and CDR2 is ANQGSEA in the germline V gene. The CDR3 is 14 residues long. The CDR3 sequence: CSVLRGESYNEQFF. The CDR3 coding sequence is TGCAGCGTACTACGGGGAGAGTCCTACAATGAGCAGTTCTTC.

This rearrangement joins TRBV6-5 to TRBJ2-4; D could derive from TRBD1 or TRBD2 (5 bases each). This CDR3 spans 15 amino acids. V gave up 8 bases and J gave up 0 bases, with 14 bases separating them. From germline, CDR1 is MNHEY and CDR2 SVGAGI. The CDR3 DNA sequence: TGTGCCAGCCGTCGAGGGGTACTAGCCAAAAACATTCAGTACTTC. Its translation is CASRRGVLAKNIQYF.

The CDR3 loop is CSVEVRDKSGYTF. The CDR3, as DNA: TGCAGCGTTGAAGTCCGGGACAAGTCTGGCTACACCTTC. The chain employs TRBV29-1 and TRBJ1-2, with TRBD1 as a possible D gene (6 bases). Per the germline V gene, CDR1 is SQVTM and CDR2 is ANQGSEA. The length of the CDR3 is 13 residues. V lost 1 base, J lost 7 bases, and 13 bases lay in between.

The chain recombines TRBV4-1 with TRBJ2-5; 7 bases are shared with TRBD1. V trimming: 4 bases; J trimming: 1 base; junction bases outside the gene matches: 6. CDR3 length: 15 residues. Germline V gives CDR1 MGHRA, CDR2 YSYEKL. CDR3 residues: CASSRGDRVQETQYF. CDR3 coding DNA: TGCGCCAGCAGCCGGGGAGACAGGGTCCAAGAGACCCAGTACTTC.

This clone has a handful of counts. The rearrangement links TRBV5-6 to TRBJ2-5; no definite D call. V lost 2 bases to trimming and J lost 2 bases, with 13 bases between them. CDR1 SGHDT and CDR2 YYEEEE come from the germline V gene. This CDR3 is built from 15 residues. The CDR3, as DNA: TGTGCCAGCAGCTTTTCCGAAGTAGTACAAGAGACCCAGTACTTC. Translating it yields CASSFSEVVQETQYF.

This chain uses TRBV15 with TRBJ2-6, with D hard to call. The germline V gene encodes CDR1 LNHNV and CDR2 YYDKDF (reference sequence). The CDR3 length is 15 residues. Trimming removed 1 base at V and 0 bases at J, with 4 bases between. DNA for the CDR3: TGTGCCACCAGCAGAGGGGGCTCTGGGGCCAACGTCCTGACTTTC. Translating it yields CATSRGGSGANVLTF.

The genes are TRBV5-1 and TRBJ1-6, with 7 nucleotides matching TRBD1. Per germline, CDR1 SGHRS and CDR2 YFSETQ. The CDR3 contains 14 residues. Germline trimming cut 4 bases from V and 7 bases from J; bases unmatched to any gene: 5. The CDR3, as DNA: TGCGCCAGCAGCGCGGGACAGACAAATTCACCCCTCCACTTT. Its protein product is CASSAGQTNSPLHF.

This rearrangement joins TRBV7-7 to TRBJ2-6; unclear D gene. V was shortened by 8 bases and J by 1 base, with 6 bases between the two germline ends. Germline V lookup: CDR1 SSHAT, CDR2 FNYEAQ (reference sequence). The CDR3 covers 13 residues. The chain's CDR3 is CASSVSGANVLTF. As DNA, the CDR3 is TGTGCCAGCTCCGTGTCTGGGGCCAACGTCCTGACTTTC.

The chain recombines TRBV5-1 with TRBJ2-5; D perhaps matches TRBD1 (5 bases). Germline V lookup: CDR1 SGHRS, CDR2 YFSETQ. The germline V and J ends were trimmed by 4 bases and 5 bases, with 15 bases remaining between them. The CDR3 has 14 residues. The CDR3 DNA sequence: TGCGCCAGCAGCCGACAGCGATCAAGGGAGACCCAGTACTTC. Translated, it gives CASSRQRSRETQYF.

This clone has a handful of counts. V and J are TRBV10-3 and TRBJ2-5; no clear D. This CDR3 comprises 13 residues. Germline lookup yields CDR1 ENHRY and CDR2 SYGVKD. Trimming stripped 4 bases from V and 2 bases from J, with 8 bases between. Written as DNA, the CDR3 is TGTGCCATCAGTGCGAGCGTACAAGAGACCCAGTACTTC. This codes for CAISASVQETQYF.

This sequence joins TRBV11-2 and TRBJ2-3; D uncertain. The CDR3 has 14 residues. V was trimmed by 4 bases and J by 0 bases, leaving 8 bases between them. CDR1 is SGHAT and CDR2 is FQNNGV in the germline V gene. The CDR3 bases are TGTGCCAGCAGCTCAATGAATAGCACAGATACGCAGTATTTT. Residues: CASSSMNSTDTQYF.

The chain couples TRBV4-2 to TRBJ1-1; D is undetermined. Trimming removed 4 bases from V and 1 base from J, with 16 bases in between. The CDR3 has 16 residues. Germline loops: CDR1 LGHNA, CDR2 YNFKEQ. DNA for the CDR3: TGTGCCAGCAGCCCCCGGGTGGGGAAGGGGAACACTGAAGCTTTCTTT. Translation gives CASSPRVGKGNTEAFF.